This TCR beta chain was captured by sequencing in a study of Graves' ophthalmopathy and Graves' hyperthyroidism. This clonotype has a count of ten or more. Its antigen is unidentified. Investigators amplified TCR beta CDR3 regions from RNA transcripts. HTBI primers served in a first-round RT-PCR, which a second-round multiplex PCR followed. TCRdb reprocessed the multiplex PCR reads with MiXCR, giving one entry per CDR3 protein. The data show over a million distinct CDR3 sequences, about 38% seen once. V was shortened by 9 bases and J by 7 bases, with 14 bases between the two germline ends. Germline V gene lookup returns CDR1 KGHDR and CDR2 SFDVKD. The CDR3 is made up of 12 amino acids. Ineligible for inclusion were patients with other autoimmune diseases, uncontrolled infections, pregnancy or lactation. Study outcomes and limitations: Also, most clonotypes expanded in the thyroid above 0.001 frequency appeared in blood.

This chain uses TRBV24-1 with TRBJ1-2; D gene uncertain. The sequenced sample consisted of peripheral blood or thyroid tissue (not recorded which). The TCR was taken from an adult man with Graves' hyperthyroidism. CDR3 protein: CATYGPSSGYTF. CDR3 DNA sequence: TGTGCCACCTATGGCCCATCCTCTGGCTACACCTTC.